This T cell receptor (beta chain) is drawn from a study of cytomegalovirus exposure and HLA in healthy donors. These donors, healthy bone marrow donors, were studied. General observations from the study: A previous analysis found most TCR beta V segments productive roughly 87% or roughly 30% of the time. When analyzed later, the rates of TCR association showed variation by HLA locus, with DRB1 the most and HLA-C the fewest.

The PCR contained 60 Vbeta and 13 Jbeta primers. TCRdb's copy holds only in-frame clones and misses some; the assay was immunoSEQ multiplex PCR. The table lists under 200,000 clones, approximately 71% of them singletons. V lost 6 bases and J lost 4; bases outside the gene matches: 1. Germline V lookup: CDR1 MNHEY, CDR2 SVGAGI. This CDR3 has 13 residues. Remarks on this clone: Its specificity is unknown.

This clonotype originated in a man in his fifties in good health and CMV-seronegative. The chain recombines TRBV6-5 with TRBJ1-3, with 9 nucleotides matching TRBD1. The source material was PBMCs. CDR3 region: CASRQGAGNTIYF. The DNA for the CDR3 is TGTGCCAGCAGACAGGGGGCGGGAAACACCATATATTTT.